This entry lists 32 T cell receptor beta chains sequenced from one sample in a study of blood T cell repertoires in COVID-19. Libraries were prepared by immunoSEQ multiplex PCR; TCRdb keeps only in-frame clonotypes and omits some of them. The sample holds roughly 400,000 clones, 85% to 90% seen once. The source material was PBMCs or T cells enriched from blood (not recorded which). These receptors were taken from a man younger than 40 who had recovered from COVID-19.

CDR3 in DNA: TGTGCCTGGAGTGTAGGACAATCCAACTACAATGAGCAGTTCTTC. This encodes CAWSVGQSNYNEQFF. The rearrangement uses TRBV30 and TRBJ2-1; D possibly corresponds to TRBD1 (5 bases). V lost 0 bases and J 3 bases, leaving 12 bases between the germline ends. This CDR3 is built from 15 residues. Germline values: CDR1 GTSNPN, CDR2 SVGIG (reference sequence).

DNA for the CDR3: TGTGCCAGCAGCCAAGGACTAGCGGGGCCGTCCTACGAGCAGTACTTC. Translation gives CASSQGLAGPSYEQYF. The gene calls are TRBV4-2 and TRBJ2-7; 11 nucleotides line up with TRBD2. Germline loops: CDR1 LGHNA, CDR2 YNFKEQ. With V trimmed by 1 base and J by 1 base, 3 bases remained unmatched. The CDR3 totals 16 residues.

The gene calls are TRBV24-1 and TRBJ1-3, with D perhaps matching TRBD1 (5 bases). The V and J ends lost 4 bases and 8 bases respectively, with 11 bases between them. The CDR3 consists of 13 residues. Germline V gene lookup returns CDR1 KGHDR and CDR2 SFDVKD. The CDR3 DNA follows: TGTGCCACCAGTGAGTTCCCGGGGGACACCATATATTTT. This sequence encodes CATSEFPGDTIYF.

This chain links TRBV7-8 with TRBJ1-5, with 8 bases fitting TRBD1. The CDR3 loop spans 16 amino acids. Germline values: CDR1 SGHVS, CDR2 FQNEAQ. The V segment lost 1 base and the J segment 1 base; nucleotides outside the gene matches: 3. CDR3 coding DNA: TGTGCCAGCAGCTTAGGGGACAGGAGAAGCAATCAGCCCCAGCATTTT. Its translation is CASSLGDRRSNQPQHF.

This clone has just one count. As DNA, the CDR3 is TGTGCCAGCAGCTTAGCCCTAGCGGGAGTCTACGAGCAGTACTTC. Translating gives CASSLALAGVYEQYF. The gene calls are TRBV11-2 and TRBJ2-7; 10 bases agree with TRBD2. The germline gives CDR1 SGHAT, CDR2 FQNNGV. This CDR3 contains 15 residues. After removal of 1 base from V and 3 bases from J, the junction contained 3 bases not matched to a gene. Using reference TRBV11-2 and TRBJ2-7 for the parts outside the CDR3, the full variable domain is EAGVAQSPRYKIIEKRQSVAFWCNPISGHATLYWYQQILGQGPKLLIQFQNNGVVDDSQLPKDRFSAERLKGVDSTLKIQPAKLEDSAVYLCASSLALAGVYEQYFGPGTRLTVT.

The chain uses TRBV28 and TRBJ1-5; D is undetermined. This CDR3 is built from 13 residues. V was clipped by 5 bases and J by 4 bases, with 9 bases between them. Germline CDR1 MDHEN, CDR2 SYDVKM. CDR3 nucleotide sequence: TGTGCCAGCAGTATCCCGGGGAATCAGCCCCAGCATTTT. It is translated as CASSIPGNQPQHF.

V usage is TRBV27 and J usage is TRBJ1-1, with 10 bases fitting TRBD1. From germline, CDR1 is MNHEY and CDR2 SMNVEV (reference sequence). J gave up 5 bases and V 5 bases, and 11 bases lay outside the gene matches. CDR3 length equals 16 residues. CDR3 nucleotides: TGTGCCAGCAGTCGGGACAGGGGATCGGGTGGAACTGAAGCTTTCTTT. Amino acids: CASSRDRGSGGTEAFF.

The chain uses TRBV7-9 and TRBJ1-2; D unresolved. The CDR3 sequence is 14 residues long. CDR1 SEHNR and CDR2 FQNEAQ come from the germline V gene (reference sequence). V was trimmed by 0 bases and J by 0 bases, leaving 5 bases between them. The CDR3 region has the DNA TGTGCCAGCAGCTTAGCCGGGACTAACTATGGCTACACCTTC. It encodes CASSLAGTNYGYTF.

The chain uses TRBV4-1 and TRBJ2-5; TRBD2 agrees at 16 bases. CDR3 size: 17 residues. The V segment lost 4 bases and the J segment 5 bases; nucleotides outside the gene matches: 7. Germline V gene data show CDR1 as MGHRA and CDR2 as YSYEKL. The CDR3 sequence: CASSLGLAGGPWETQYF. CDR3 nucleotide sequence: TGCGCCAGCAGCCTGGGACTAGCGGGAGGGCCATGGGAGACCCAGTACTTC.

This chain links TRBV30 with TRBJ1-1; 11 bases line up with TRBD1. Trimming at V came to 2 bases and at J to 4 bases, leaving 3 bases not matched to a gene. This CDR3 is 14 amino acids long. The V gene's germline CDR1 is GTSNPN and CDR2 SVGIG (reference sequence). The CDR3 DNA reads TGTGCCTGGAGTAGGGACAGGGGGGGCACTGAAGCTTTCTTT. Translated, it gives CAWSRDRGGTEAFF.

The J gene is TRBJ2-7, the V gene TRBV3-1 (or the pseudogene TRBV3-2); tentative D call: TRBD2 (6 bases). Germline V CDR1 and CDR2: LGHDT, YNNKEL (reference sequence). There are 17 residues in the CDR3. Trimming stripped 4 bases from V and 0 bases from J, with 19 bases between. CDR3 nucleotides: TGTGCCAGCAGCCGGGTTGTAAGAGGGACTCACTCCTACGAGCAGTACTTC. The encoded protein is CASSRVVRGTHSYEQYF.

This CDR3 is CASSYLEAGTGEPYEQYF. In DNA form, the CDR3 reads TGTGCCAGCAGTTACCTTGAAGCGGGGACAGGGGAGCCCTACGAGCAGTACTTC. The gene calls are TRBV27 and TRBJ2-7, with TRBD1 matching 10 bases. This CDR3 region has 18 residues. Unmatched junction bases numbered 14, after V lost 4 bases and J lost 2 bases. The germline V gene has CDR1 MNHEY and CDR2 SMNVEV (reference sequence).

Concerning this clone itself: A read error may account for a junction end that differs from germline. CDR3 coding DNA: TGCGCCAGCAGCTTACGGGACACTGAATCTTTCTTT. Its protein product is CASSLRDTESFF. The chain uses TRBV5-1 and TRBJ1-1, with D possibly TRBD1 on 6 matching bases. The CDR3 spans 12 residues. Germline V gene lookup returns CDR1 SGHRS and CDR2 YFSETQ.

The chain recombines TRBV27 with TRBJ2-7; 13 nucleotides line up with TRBD2. The CDR3 extends over 15 amino acids. Germline trimming cut 5 bases from V and 5 bases from J; bases unmatched to any gene: 6. The germline CDR1 and CDR2 sequences are MNHEY and SMNVEV (reference sequence). CDR3 loop: CASSGGTSGADEQYF. The DNA for the CDR3 is TGTGCCAGCAGTGGGGGGACTAGCGGGGCGGACGAGCAGTACTTC.

The V and J genes are TRBV7-9 and TRBJ2-1, with 13 bases identical to TRBD2. Per germline, CDR1 SEHNR and CDR2 FQNEAQ (reference sequence). The CDR3 length is 19 residues. V trimming: 2 bases; J trimming: 2 bases; junction bases outside the gene matches: 9. In DNA form, the CDR3 reads TGTGCCAGCAGCTTACCTGGGACTAGCGGGGAGGTTCCCTACAATGAGCAGTTCTTC. Its translation is CASSLPGTSGEVPYNEQFF.

V gene TRBV28 combines with J gene TRBJ1-6; 7 bases agree with TRBD1. Germline CDR1 reads MDHEN; CDR2 reads SYDVKM. V lost 6 bases to trimming and J lost 7 bases; unmatched junction nucleotides: 9. The CDR3 sequence is 15 residues long. The CDR3 DNA follows: TGTGCCAGCAGGTATCCCGGGACAGCCAATTCACCCCTCCACTTT. Translated: CASRYPGTANSPLHF.

The chain has TRBV5-1 and TRBJ2-3; 8 positions agree with TRBD2. CDR1 and CDR2 (germline): SGHRS, YFSETQ. The CDR3 sequence is 15 residues long. V was pared by 2 bases and J by 5 bases, with 7 bases of the junction left unmatched. CDR3 DNA: TGCGCCAGCAGCTTAACCGGGAGGGCGGGAGATACGCAGTATTTT. It encodes CASSLTGRAGDTQYF.

This clone was observed once. V and J are TRBV10-3 and TRBJ1-2, with 7 positions matching TRBD1. The CDR3 spans 15 residues. Germline V gene sequence: CDR1 ENHRY, CDR2 SYGVKD. V shed 9 bases and J 1 base; nucleotides not matched to a gene: 11. CDR3 residues: CAIGTASGDNYGYTF. CDR3 sequence (DNA): TGTGCCATTGGGACAGCATCCGGGGATAACTATGGCTACACCTTC.

This chain uses TRBV28 with TRBJ2-1, with TRBD2 identical over 9 bases. The length of the CDR3 is 16 residues. The ends lost 5 bases at V and 4 bases at J; junction bases unmatched: 9. Germline CDR1 is MDHEN and CDR2 is SYDVKM. CDR3 sequence (DNA): TGTGCCAGCAGTGATCTTAGCGGGAGCCCGTACAATGAGCAGTTCTTC. Its translation is CASSDLSGSPYNEQFF.

The chain carries TRBV19 and TRBJ1-4, with 7 positions matching TRBD1. CDR1 and CDR2 from the germline V gene are LNHDA and SQIVND (reference sequence). With V trimmed by 8 bases and J by 5 bases, 14 bases remained unmatched. The CDR3 extends over 16 amino acids. In nucleotides, the CDR3 is TGTGCCAGTGCGCCGGGTATGGGACAGATGAATGAAAAACTGTTTTTT. Amino acid sequence: CASAPGMGQMNEKLFF.

This chain links TRBV20-1 with TRBJ1-2, with 11 bases aligning to TRBD1. Trimming took 3 bases from V and 0 from J; bases not matched to a gene: 9. Germline V CDR1 and CDR2: DFQATT, SNEGSKA (reference sequence). This CDR3 contains 17 residues. CDR3 amino acids: CSASRGVGQGANYGYTF. The CDR3 DNA reads TGCAGTGCTAGTCGAGGGGTGGGACAGGGGGCTAACTATGGCTACACCTTC.

The chain combines TRBV5-1 with TRBJ2-5; 7 bases map to TRBD1. The V gene end was trimmed by 0 bases and the J gene end by 0 bases; junction bases not matched to a gene: 11. CDR1 and CDR2 (germline): SGHRS, YFSETQ. The CDR3 runs 18 residues. The CDR3 region is CASSLAGLQGSYQETQYF. The CDR3 DNA follows: TGCGCCAGCAGCTTGGCCGGGTTACAGGGGAGCTACCAAGAGACCCAGTACTTC.

The V gene is TRBV28, the J gene TRBJ1-1, with D tentatively TRBD1 (6 bases). The CDR3 extends over 14 amino acids. In germline, CDR1 is MDHEN, CDR2 SYDVKM. V lost 5 bases to trimming and J lost 3 bases, with 13 bases between them. CDR3 sequence reads: CASSQTGRDTEAFF. CDR3 in DNA: TGTGCCAGCAGTCAGACAGGCCGGGACACTGAAGCTTTCTTT.

The chain is built from TRBV30 and TRBJ1-5; D unclear. CDR1 is GTSNPN, CDR2 SVGIG, per germline (reference sequence). The CDR3 has 14 residues. Trimming removed 2 bases from V and 10 bases from J, with 18 bases in between. DNA for the CDR3: TGTGCCTGGAGTAAGCCAAACCCCACAGATCCCCAGCATTTT. Amino acid sequence: CAWSKPNPTDPQHF.

This chain joins TRBV28 and TRBJ1-1; 12 positions match TRBD1. Trimming at V came to 5 bases and at J to 8 bases, leaving 9 bases not matched to a gene. This CDR3 is 15 amino acids long. The V gene's germline CDR1 is MDHEN and CDR2 SYDVKM. CDR3 region: CASSTPGQGAGEAFF. The CDR3, as DNA: TGTGCCAGCAGTACCCCGGGACAGGGGGCAGGAGAAGCTTTCTTT.

This clone has a single count. This rearrangement joins TRBV6-5 to TRBJ2-7; a possible D gene is TRBD1 (6 bases). The CDR3 sequence is 14 residues long. The germline V gene has CDR1 MNHEY and CDR2 SVGAGI. V was clipped by 5 bases and J by 6 bases, with 17 bases between them. This chain's CDR3 is CASSTRQVLGEQYF. CDR3 DNA sequence: TGTGCCAGCAGTACCCGACAGGTCTTGGGCGAGCAGTACTTC.

The chain employs TRBV18 and TRBJ1-5, with 7 bases that match TRBD1. Germline trimming cut 2 bases from V and 6 bases from J; bases unmatched to any gene: 7. Germline loops: CDR1 KGHSH, CDR2 LQKENI. The CDR3 is made up of 15 amino acids. The CDR3 nucleotides read TGTGCCAGCTCACCAGGAACAGGGGACCTTCAGCCCCAGCATTTT. Translation: CASSPGTGDLQPQHF. Full variable domain (rest looked up from reference TRBV18 and TRBJ1-5): NAGVMQNPRHLVRRRGQEARLRCSPMKGHSHVYWYRQLPEEGLKFMVYLQKENIIDESGMPKERFSAEFPKEGPSILRIQQVVRGDSAAYFCASSPGTGDLQPQHFGDGTRLSIL.

V usage is TRBV7-6 and J usage is TRBJ2-3, with 7 bases aligning to TRBD2. Germline CDR1 and CDR2: SGHVS and FNYEAQ. V gave up 1 base and J gave up 5 bases; unmatched junction bases: 6. This CDR3 region has 15 residues. CDR3 bases: TGTGCCAGCAGCTTAGGTGCGGGAGAGGGAGATACGCAGTATTTT. It encodes CASSLGAGEGDTQYF.

The chain uses TRBV30 and TRBJ2-7; no definite D call. CDR1 is GTSNPN, CDR2 SVGIG, per germline (reference sequence). V was clipped by 4 bases and J by 7 bases, with 14 bases between them. CDR3 length equals 12 residues. CDR3 bases: TGTGCCTGGACCGTTACGAGTCGAGAGCAGTACTTC. Its protein is CAWTVTSREQYF.

The chain couples TRBV28 to TRBJ2-7; 8 bases agree with TRBD2. Germline-derived CDR1 and CDR2 are MDHEN and SYDVKM. The ends lost 6 bases at V and 5 bases at J; junction bases unmatched: 12. CDR3 size: 15 residues. CDR3 region: CASSSFREGSHEQYF. Here the CDR3 DNA reads TGTGCCAGCAGCTCCTTTCGGGAGGGTTCCCACGAGCAGTACTTC.

The J gene is TRBJ2-5, the V gene TRBV13; D may be TRBD1 (6 bases). The CDR3 sequence is 15 residues long. V lost 0 bases to trimming and J lost 2 bases, with 10 bases between them. CDR1 and CDR2 (germline): PRHDT, FYEKMQ (reference sequence). In nucleotides, the CDR3 is TGTGCCAGCAGCTTAGGCGACAGGACACAAGAGACCCAGTACTTC. It codes for CASSLGDRTQETQYF.

The chain uses TRBV27 and TRBJ1-2; possibly TRBD1 for D (5 bases). Germline CDR1 is MNHEY and CDR2 is SMNVEV (reference sequence). V was trimmed by 11 bases and J by 4 bases, leaving 14 bases between them. The CDR3 is made up of 12 amino acids. The CDR3 nucleotides are TGTGCCGCGCGGGGGTTTAGCTATGGCTACACCTTC. Protein: CAARGFSYGYTF.